This TCR beta chain was sequenced during a study of blood T cells in healthy people across ages. A second PCR, run for roughly 7 to 12 cycles, used a sample-barcoded 5' primer plus a J-beta primer mix. Every molecule of cDNA carried a tag from a template-switch adaptor with 12 random nucleotides. CDR3-containing paired-end reads numbered at least 2.5 million in each sample. TCRdb used MiXCR to reprocess the 5' RACE reads, holding one entry per CDR3 protein. The data contain hundreds of thousands of distinct CDR3 sequences, roughly 30% of them seen just once; the ten biggest clones take up 15%. This clonotype was detected many times. The target antigen is unknown. Germline assignment: CDR1 SGHTA and CDR2 FQGNSA. Trimming at V came to 5 bases and at J to 2 bases, leaving 7 bases not matched to a gene. The CDR3 is 15 residues long. Study-level findings and limits: Observed TCR beta diversity showed a strong correlation with the percentage of naive T cells as measured by flow cytometry. With unsorted PBMCs, a conclusive comparison of naive versus antigen-experienced cells was not possible.

The chain joins TRBV7-2 to TRBJ2-7; 9 nucleotides align to TRBD2. The source of this sequence is a woman of 80 years or more in good health. Sequencing was done on a sample of blood. CDR3 sequence: CASSASGGGAYEQYF. The CDR3 DNA reads as TGTGCCAGCAGCGCTAGTGGCGGGGGGGCCTACGAGCAGTACTTC.